The clone carrying this T cell receptor beta chain was detected many times. The data originate from a study of tumor-infiltrating lymphocytes in primary liver carcinoma. A constant-region primer primed TCR beta cDNA synthesis from 400 to 550 ng of total RNA. Sequencing libraries for TCR beta derived from three nested multiplex PCR rounds that used slightly modified ARM-PCR. TRBV1-TRBV30 forward primers and a C-beta reverse primer were used in the first two PCR rounds, which each ran for approximately 9 cycles. TCRdb independently ran MiXCR on the multiplex PCR reads; one entry per CDR3 protein. This sample has approximately 92,000 distinct CDR3 sequences, with 55% to 75% found just once. Co-extracting RNA and DNA was done with about 17-30 mg of unsorted bulk tissue as input. Through surgical resection, the patients' primary liver carcinoma was treated. Sampling was performed at five separate regions of each tumor.

V was pared by 4 bases and J by 0 bases, with 11 bases of the junction left unmatched. Per the germline V gene, CDR1 is SGHRS and CDR2 is YFSETQ. This CDR3 is built from 17 residues. The sequence was obtained from a woman between 55 and 75 years old with primary liver carcinoma and hepatitis B virus infection. Material for sequencing was liver tumor tissue from sampling region 5. The sample's subset: tumor region T5, tumor centre. The chain uses TRBV5-1 and TRBJ1-2; TRBD1 matches at 8 bases. CDR3 sequence: CASSPWTGLAANYGYTF. CDR3 DNA: TGCGCCAGCAGCCCCTGGACAGGGCTAGCAGCTAACTATGGCTACACCTTC. The full variable domain, completed using reference TRBV5-1 and TRBJ1-2, is KAGVTQTPRYLIKTRGQQVTLSCSPISGHRSVSWYQQTPGQGLQFLFEYFSETQRNKGNFPGRFSGRQFSNSRSEMNVSTLELGDSALYLCASSPWTGLAANYGYTFGSGTRLTVV.